Shown below are 26 T cell receptor beta chains from a single sample sequenced in a study of siplizumab effects on memory and regulatory T cells. Profiling relied on immunoSEQ multiplex PCR, and the TCRdb table lists in-frame clones only, not all of them. Found here are around 87,000 clones, 90% of them singletons; the top ten hold around 14%. The sequencing sample was made of CD4+ T cells sorted from blood. The source is a human donor in good health.

The rearrangement uses TRBV18 and TRBJ1-1; D unclear. Germline CDR1 is KGHSH and CDR2 is LQKENI. CDR3 length equals 14 residues. The V and J ends lost 4 bases and 4 bases respectively, with 13 bases between them. The CDR3 spells CASSQARSGTEAFF. As DNA, the CDR3 is TGTGCCAGCTCACAAGCGAGGTCGGGCACTGAAGCTTTCTTT.

This chain connects TRBV27 to TRBJ2-7, with TRBD1 identical over 8 bases. CDR1 is MNHEY and CDR2 is SMNVEV in the germline V gene (reference sequence). V trimming: 11 bases; J trimming: 3 bases; junction bases outside the gene matches: 18. The CDR3 extends over 16 amino acids. CDR3 DNA: TGTGCCCGCAACAGGGGTTACGACAGGGGAAGCTACGAGCAGTACTTC. Encoded protein: CARNRGYDRGSYEQYF.

The genes are TRBV7-3 and TRBJ2-2; 7 bases are shared with TRBD2. Germline-derived CDR1 and CDR2 are SGHTA and FQGTGA. The CDR3 loop spans 17 amino acids. The V gene end was trimmed by 5 bases and the J gene end by 4 bases; junction bases not matched to a gene: 13. CDR3 coding DNA: TGTGCCAGCAGCCGTAGCGGGTTGAAGTTAAGCACCGGGGAGCTGTTTTTT. This encodes CASSRSGLKLSTGELFF.

This chain uses TRBV7-2 with TRBJ1-4, with TRBD1 matching 9 bases. Germline V gene lookup returns CDR1 SGHTA and CDR2 FQGNSA. The CDR3 has 15 residues. With 8 bases clipped from V and 12 bases from J, the junction kept 16 bases outside the gene matches. In DNA form, the CDR3 reads TGTGCCAGCGGCCCCCATGGGACAGGGTGGGAGGAACTGTTTTTT. It yields the protein CASGPHGTGWEELFF.

In this sample, this clone turned up once. The rearrangement uses TRBV27 and TRBJ2-5; D may be TRBD2 (6 bases). CDR1 MNHEY and CDR2 SMNVEV come from the germline V gene (reference sequence). This CDR3 has 16 amino acids. V shed 1 base and J shed 6 bases, with 18 bases lying between them. The DNA of the CDR3 is TGTGCCAGCAGTTTATTTGGCGGGGTTGGTCTGAAGACCCAGTACTTC. Its protein product is CASSLFGGVGLKTQYF.

The rearrangement joins TRBV9 to TRBJ1-5, with TRBD1 identical over 10 bases. The J segment lost 3 bases and the V segment lost 3 bases, leaving 3 bases of the junction unmatched. CDR1 and CDR2 from the germline V gene are SGDLS and YYNGEE. This CDR3 has 15 residues. The CDR3 protein is CASSATGGLNQPQHF. As DNA, the CDR3 is TGTGCCAGCAGCGCGACAGGGGGCCTCAATCAGCCCCAGCATTTT.

The genes are TRBV5-1 and TRBJ2-3, with D perhaps TRBD1 (6 bases). The CDR3 is 15 amino acids. V was clipped by 5 bases and J by 0 bases, with 13 bases between them. Germline V gives CDR1 SGHRS, CDR2 YFSETQ. The CDR3 here is CASSKSTGSTDTQYF. The DNA for the CDR3 is TGCGCCAGCAGTAAGTCGACAGGCAGCACAGATACGCAGTATTTT.

The chain carries TRBV4-1 and TRBJ2-7; 9 nucleotides align to TRBD2. Losses at the gene ends were 1 base for V and 0 bases for J; bases not matched to a gene: 13. The CDR3 totals 19 residues. Germline V gene lookup returns CDR1 MGHRA and CDR2 YSYEKL. The CDR3 reads CASSQGGTSYRGNSYEQYF. CDR3 coding DNA: TGCGCCAGCAGCCAAGGCGGGACTAGCTACCGGGGAAACTCCTACGAGCAGTACTTC.

The V and J genes are TRBV6-1 and TRBJ2-7; TRBD2 matches 10 bases. The CDR3 is made up of 15 amino acids. Germline loops: CDR1 MNHNS, CDR2 SASEGT. V lost 5 bases, J lost 4 bases, and 8 bases stayed unmatched. This chain's CDR3 is CASSRGLAGEYEQYF. The CDR3 nucleotides are TGTGCCAGCAGTAGGGGGCTAGCGGGAGAATACGAGCAGTACTTC.

The V gene is TRBV29-1, the J gene TRBJ2-7; unclear D gene. Trimming removed 3 bases at V and 3 bases at J, with 6 bases between. The CDR3 sequence is 11 residues long. CDR1 is SQVTM, CDR2 ANQGSEA, per germline. The CDR3 DNA sequence: TGCAGCGTTGAGGAAGGCTACGAGCAGTACTTC. Its translation: CSVEEGYEQYF.

The rearrangement joins TRBV7-2 to TRBJ2-3; D is undetermined. The germline gives CDR1 SGHTA, CDR2 FQGNSA. Trimming shortened V by 5 bases and J by 5 bases, and 23 bases separated the two germline ends. The CDR3 totals 17 residues. The CDR3 protein is CASSKPRKGLGVDTQYF. CDR3 nucleotides: TGTGCCAGCAGCAAGCCTCGGAAGGGCTTGGGTGTAGATACGCAGTATTTT.

V and J are TRBV5-4 and TRBJ2-1, with 8 bases matching TRBD1. The CDR3 runs to 16 residues. The junction had 12 bases not matched to a gene; V was cut back by 2 bases and J by 8 bases. Germline V gene data show CDR1 as SGHNT and CDR2 as YYREEE (reference sequence). The CDR3 loop reads CASSLAQGRGLYEQFF. CDR3 nucleotides: TGTGCCAGCAGCTTAGCCCAAGGCAGGGGGCTTTATGAGCAGTTCTTC.

This clone came up once. This sequence joins TRBV5-1 and TRBJ1-5; possible D gene TRBD1, 5 bases. The germline V gene has CDR1 SGHRS and CDR2 YFSETQ. There are 14 residues in the CDR3. The V end lost 4 bases, the J end lost 1 base, and 9 bases lay between the germline ends. CDR3 bases: TGCGCCAGCAGCCGAGACAGAAGCAATCAGCCCCAGCATTTT. It is translated as CASSRDRSNQPQHF.

This chain uses TRBV6-6 with TRBJ2-7; no clear D gene. Deletions cut 6 bases from V and 2 bases from J, with 14 bases between. This CDR3 has 14 residues. The germline gives CDR1 MNHNY, CDR2 SVGAGI (reference sequence). The CDR3 nucleotides read TGTGCCAGCAGCGATCCGGGCCCGACCTACGAGCAGTACTTC. Translation: CASSDPGPTYEQYF.

This chain uses TRBV6-5 with TRBJ2-1; D is ambiguous. The V and J ends lost 8 bases and 7 bases respectively, with 12 bases between them. The germline V gene encodes CDR1 MNHEY and CDR2 SVGAGI. This CDR3 is 12 amino acids long. Written as DNA, the CDR3 is TGTGCCAGCTCGAGGTCGGGTAATGAGCAGTTCTTC. Translation gives CASSRSGNEQFF.

This chain connects TRBV18 to TRBJ1-3; 7 bases are shared with TRBD1. V shed 6 bases, J shed 8 bases, and the junction held 16 bases outside the gene matches. The germline CDR1 and CDR2 sequences are KGHSH and LQKENI. This CDR3 has 16 amino acids. The CDR3 loop is CASSQRQGVIADTIYF. The DNA for the CDR3 is TGTGCCAGCTCCCAGAGACAGGGCGTGATTGCGGACACCATATATTTT.

V gene TRBV6-1 combines with J gene TRBJ2-1; TRBD2 is a possible D gene (5 bases). The V and J ends lost 2 bases and 7 bases respectively, with 6 bases between them. Germline CDR1 MNHNS, CDR2 SASEGT. CDR3 length equals 12 residues. The CDR3 DNA follows: TGTGCCAGCAGTGAACAGCGGAATGAGCAGTTCTTC. Encoded protein: CASSEQRNEQFF.

The chain carries TRBV9 and TRBJ2-1, with 7 bases aligning to TRBD2. There are 15 residues in the CDR3. Germline CDR1 SGDLS, CDR2 YYNGEE. V lost 1 base to trimming and J lost 3 bases; unmatched junction nucleotides: 4. CDR3 sequence (DNA): TGTGCCAGCAGCGTACTAGCGGCTCGCTACAATGAGCAGTTCTTC. Protein product: CASSVLAARYNEQFF.

The chain recombines TRBV19 with TRBJ2-1; 7 bases agree with TRBD2. Looked up from germline, CDR1 is LNHDA and CDR2 is SQIVND (reference sequence). This CDR3 comprises 16 residues. Unmatched junction bases numbered 10, after V lost 1 base and J lost 7 bases. The DNA for the CDR3 is TGTGCCAGTAGTATAGGTGCGGGAGTCACTTCGAATGAGCAGTTCTTC. As protein: CASSIGAGVTSNEQFF.

The chain carries TRBV5-1 and TRBJ1-2, with D possibly being TRBD1 (6 bases). CDR3 size: 18 residues. V lost 3 bases and J lost 1, with 22 bases in between. Germline values: CDR1 SGHRS, CDR2 YFSETQ. CDR3 coding DNA: TGCGCCAGCAGCTGGGGGCAGGAGTTGAATTTATTTAACTATGGCTACACCTTC. Its translation: CASSWGQELNLFNYGYTF.

This clone was seen more than once but under ten times. The chain has TRBV5-1 and TRBJ2-7, with TRBD2 matching 7 bases. The CDR3 totals 13 residues. In germline, CDR1 is SGHRS, CDR2 YFSETQ. V trimming: 3 bases; J trimming: 3 bases; junction bases outside the gene matches: 3. CDR3 nucleotide sequence: TGCGCCAGCAGCTGGGCGGGGGACTACGAGCAGTACTTC. It encodes CASSWAGDYEQYF.

This chain connects TRBV15 to TRBJ2-5; 11 bases line up with TRBD2. CDR3 length: 16 residues. The V and J ends lost 4 bases and 4 bases, in that order; junction bases with no gene match: 8. The germline gives CDR1 LNHNV, CDR2 YYDKDF (reference sequence). The DNA of the CDR3 is TGTGCCACCAGCAAAACTAGCGGGAGCCGGGGAGAGACCCAGTACTTC. It specifies CATSKTSGSRGETQYF.

This chain joins TRBV5-1 and TRBJ1-1; 12 nucleotides match TRBD1. V was pared by 2 bases and J by 3 bases, with 11 bases of the junction left unmatched. From germline, CDR1 is SGHRS and CDR2 YFSETQ. This CDR3 has 18 residues. The CDR3 bases are TGCGCCAGCAGCTTATCCGGGACAGGGGGCGGTTGGTACACTGAAGCTTTCTTT. It translates to CASSLSGTGGGWYTEAFF.

This sequence joins TRBV5-1 and TRBJ2-7; 9 positions match TRBD2. The CDR3 spans 17 residues. Germline CDR1 and CDR2: SGHRS and YFSETQ. The ends lost 4 bases at V and 3 bases at J; junction bases unmatched: 14. CDR3 nucleotides: TGCGCCAGCAGCGGAGGATTAGCGGGAGCCCCCGTCTACGAGCAGTACTTC. The encoded protein is CASSGGLAGAPVYEQYF.

V usage is TRBV7-9 and J usage is TRBJ2-1, with D possibly being TRBD2 (6 bases). The ends were cut back, 6 bases at V and 6 bases at J, with 15 bases in the middle. The CDR3 extends over 14 amino acids. Per germline, CDR1 SEHNR and CDR2 FQNEAQ (reference sequence). The CDR3 bases are TGTGCCAGCAGTTCCGGGAGTCCCCCCAATGAGCAGTTCTTC. The encoded protein is CASSSGSPPNEQFF.

The chain carries TRBV5-4 and TRBJ2-7; 16 nucleotides match TRBD2. Germline values: CDR1 SGHNT, CDR2 YYREEE (reference sequence). This CDR3 spans 18 amino acids. The ends lost 3 bases at V and 2 bases at J; junction bases unmatched: 8. CDR3 sequence (DNA): TGTGCCAGCAGCTACGTCCCGGGACTAGCGGGAGGGCCCTACGAGCAGTACTTC. Protein: CASSYVPGLAGGPYEQYF.